What follows are 32 T cell receptor beta chains derived from one specimen sequenced in a study of tumor-infiltrating lymphocytes in oesophageal squamous cell carcinoma. MiXCR, applied by TCRdb to the PCR reads, yields one record per CDR3 protein. This table has about 12,000 distinct CDR3 sequences, about 55% appearing once. The sample was esophageal tumor tissue. Receptors were obtained from a female donor with esophageal squamous cell carcinoma.

Sample share makes this clonotype medium-sized. V is TRBV7-6 and J is TRBJ1-1; D ambiguous. The CDR3 totals 15 residues. V gave up 5 bases and J gave up 1 base, with 14 bases separating them. Germline V lookup: CDR1 SGHVS, CDR2 FNYEAQ. The CDR3 protein is CASSVGARPNTEAFF. CDR3 bases: TGTGCCAGCAGCGTCGGAGCCAGACCGAACACTGAAGCTTTCTTT. The full variable domain, its missing parts supplied by reference TRBV7-6 and TRBJ1-1, is GAGVSQSPRYKVTKRGQDVALRCDPISGHVSLYWYRQALGQGPEFLTYFNYEAQQDKSGLPNDRFSAERPEGSISTLTIQRTEQRDSAMYRCASSVGARPNTEAFFGQGTRLTVV.

This clonotype was observed a single time. The chain links TRBV6-1 to TRBJ2-5, with D tentatively TRBD2 (6 bases). The DNA matches TRBJ2-1 better at its end, which makes the J call doubtful. CDR1 is MNHNS and CDR2 is SASEGT in the germline V gene. The CDR3 sequence is 18 residues long. This CDR3 reads CASINTWRGIKNYNEQFF. CDR3 DNA sequence: TGTGCCAGCATTAATACATGGCGCGGGATAAAAAATTACAATGAGCAGTTCTTC.

The chain carries TRBV12-3 or TRBV12-4 and TRBJ2-3; perhaps TRBD2 as D (6 bases). CDR3 length: 12 amino acids. V lost 6 bases, J lost 4 bases, and 8 bases lay in between. In DNA, the CDR3 is TGTGCCAGCAGCCGACTAGCAGATACGCAGTATTTT. Translation: CASSRLADTQYF.

The chain uses TRBV12-3 or TRBV12-4 and TRBJ1-1, with D uncertain. Trimming stripped 7 bases from V and 3 bases from J, with 12 bases between. CDR3 length equals 13 residues. The CDR3 nucleotides are TGTGCCAGCACCAAACTTGGATACACTGAAGCTTTCTTT. Amino acids: CASTKLGYTEAFF.

V usage is TRBV5-4 and J usage is TRBJ2-5, with a possible D match to TRBD2 (6 bases). The CDR3 consists of 14 residues. In germline, CDR1 is SGHNT, CDR2 YYREEE (reference sequence). V dropped 2 bases and J dropped 4 bases, with 12 bases sitting between them. The CDR3 protein is CASSLQLAGETQYF. DNA of the CDR3: TGTGCCAGCAGCTTACAACTAGCTGGAGAGACCCAGTACTTC.

V and J are TRBV7-2 and TRBJ2-7; 8 bases match TRBD2. The CDR3 length is 14 residues. CDR1 is SGHTA and CDR2 is FQGNSA in the germline V gene. V trimming: 0 bases; J trimming: 12 bases; junction bases outside the gene matches: 10. The CDR3 loop is CASSLAQTSSGLYF. CDR3 bases: TGTGCCAGCAGCTTAGCCCAGACCTCTAGCGGGTTGTACTTC. Complete variable domain (other parts from reference TRBV7-2 and TRBJ2-7): GAGVSQSPSNKVTEKGKDVELRCDPISGHTALYWYRQSLGQGLEFLIYFQGNSAPDKSGLPSDRFSAERTGGSVSTLTIQRTQQEDSAVYLCASSLAQTSSGLYFGPGTRLTVT.

In its sample, this clonotype was seen once. At one boundary the junction diverges from the germline segment, which might be a read error. As DNA, the CDR3 is TGTGCTAGCAGCCCCGGAGGGGCAGGGGAAGCTTTCTTT. This translates into CASSPGGAGEAFF. This rearrangement joins TRBV7-6 to TRBJ2-2; D perhaps matches TRBD1 (5 bases). Near its end, the DNA agrees better with TRBJ1-1, so the J call may be wrong. Germline loops: CDR1 SGHVS, CDR2 FNYEAQ. The CDR3 length is 13 residues.

This clonotype occurred many times. This rearrangement joins TRBV5-5 to TRBJ2-5, with D possibly being TRBD1 (6 bases). The closer fit of TRBJ2-7 to the DNA end suggests the J call may be wrong. Looked up from germline, CDR1 is SGHKS and CDR2 is YYEKEE (reference sequence). This CDR3 is built from 14 residues. DNA for the CDR3: TGTGCCAGCAGCTTCCTCGGGACACCCTACGAGCAGTACTTC. It specifies CASSFLGTPYEQYF.

This CDR3 is CASAPGWTGINYGYTF. The CDR3 DNA follows: TGTGCCAGCGCCCCAGGTTGGACAGGGATCAACTATGGCTACACCTTC. V is TRBV28 and J is TRBJ1-2; 8 nucleotides line up with TRBD1. Germline CDR1 and CDR2: MDHEN and SYDVKM. This CDR3 has 16 amino acids. The ends lost 8 bases at V and 2 bases at J; junction bases unmatched: 13.

CDR3 residues: CASSSLAGGNNEQFF. Written as DNA, the CDR3 is TGTGCCAGCAGCTCTTTAGCGGGAGGCAACAATGAGCAGTTCTTC. The chain recombines TRBV11-1 with TRBJ2-1; 10 bases are a match to TRBD2. The CDR3 totals 15 residues. V lost 4 bases and J lost 5; bases outside the gene matches: 5. The germline V gene encodes CDR1 SGHAT and CDR2 FQDESV (reference sequence).

This clonotype was seen only once. Germline is not matched at one junction end, which may reflect a read error. The chain joins TRBV6-1 to TRBJ2-4; D remains ambiguous. This CDR3 spans 16 amino acids. Germline CDR1 MNHNS, CDR2 SASEGT. The CDR3 loop reads CVSSPRPGVGPDTQYF. The CDR3 nucleotides are TGTGTCAGCAGCCCCAGGCCAGGAGTAGGCCCAGATACGCAGTACTTC.

This sequence joins TRBV7-6 and TRBJ2-5; D remains unclear. Germline V gene data show CDR1 as SGHVS and CDR2 as FNYEAQ. Trimming stripped 0 bases from V and 1 base from J, with 15 bases between. The CDR3 runs to 17 residues. CDR3 nucleotides: TGTGCCAGCAGCTTAGCGGGCCAGGTGGCCGGCCAAGAGACCCAGTACTTC. Protein: CASSLAGQVAGQETQYF.

This chain links TRBV7-2 with TRBJ2-2, with a tentative D call TRBD2 (5 bases). Trimming pared 4 bases from V and 1 base from J, leaving 10 bases between. Germline CDR1 reads SGHTA; CDR2 reads FQGNSA. The CDR3 contains 15 residues. The CDR3 reads CASSSRGWNTGELFF. CDR3 in DNA: TGTGCCAGCAGCTCCCGAGGGTGGAACACCGGGGAGCTGTTTTTT.

This clonotype was recorded at least ten times. V gene TRBV7-2 combines with J gene TRBJ2-5, with 7 bases lining up with TRBD1. The J call is in doubt because the DNA end fits TRBJ2-7 better. This CDR3 region has 14 residues. Per the germline V gene, CDR1 is SGHTA and CDR2 is FQGNSA. CDR3 bases: TGTGCCAGCAGCCGGGACAGAATTTCCGACGAGCAGTACTTC. This gives the protein CASSRDRISDEQYF.

This clonotype is labeled as medium-sized (0.01 to 0.1%). V usage is TRBV12-3 or TRBV12-4 and J usage is TRBJ2-1; D not resolved. The CDR3 is 11 amino acids. Trimming cost V 2 bases and J 8 bases, with 4 bases left between them. The CDR3 here is CASSLRDEQFF. The CDR3 DNA reads TGTGCCAGCAGTTTAAGGGATGAGCAGTTCTTC.

The chain recombines TRBV7-3 with TRBJ2-5; 8 bases agree with TRBD2. Germline V gene lookup returns CDR1 SGHTA and CDR2 FQGTGA. V shed 0 bases, J shed 5 bases, and the junction held 8 bases outside the gene matches. CDR3 length: 16 amino acids. This chain's CDR3 is CASSLTSGLASETQYF. CDR3 sequence (DNA): TGTGCCAGCAGCTTAACTTCCGGACTAGCTAGCGAGACCCAGTACTTC.

The gene calls are TRBV4-1 and TRBJ1-3; D may be TRBD1 (5 bases). The CDR3 has 15 amino acids. Between the trimmed V and J ends, which lost 0 bases and 1 base, there was a span of 7 bases. CDR1 MGHRA and CDR2 YSYEKL come from the germline V gene. The CDR3 loop reads CASSQDRGSGNTIYF. CDR3 coding DNA: TGCGCCAGCAGCCAAGACCGGGGGTCTGGAAACACCATATATTTT.

This clonotype was counted a few times. The rearrangement joins TRBV12-3 or TRBV12-4 to TRBJ1-1; D unclear. The CDR3 is made up of 12 amino acids. Trimming took 6 bases from V and 6 from J, leaving 11 bases between them. The CDR3 coding sequence is TGTGCCAGCAGCCCCAAGGTGTCTGAAGCTTTCTTT. This encodes CASSPKVSEAFF.

By sample share, this clonotype is medium-sized (0.01 to 0.1%). The chain combines TRBV7-2 with TRBJ1-1; D possibly corresponds to TRBD1 (5 bases). In germline, CDR1 is SGHTA, CDR2 FQGNSA. V shed 10 bases and J shed 4 bases, with 16 bases lying between them. The CDR3 consists of 13 residues. CDR3: CATARGGGTEAFF. The CDR3, as DNA: TGTGCCACCGCGAGGGGCGGCGGCACTGAAGCTTTCTTT.

The V and J genes are TRBV7-2 and TRBJ2-1; TRBD2 matches 12 bases. This CDR3 region has 15 residues. With 5 bases clipped from V and 7 bases from J, the junction kept 6 bases outside the gene matches. Per germline, CDR1 SGHTA and CDR2 FQGNSA. The DNA for the CDR3 is TGTGCCAGCAGCCCGACTAGCGGGAGAAGAAATGAGCAGTTCTTC. Its translation is CASSPTSGRRNEQFF.

As regards this clonotype: The junction does not match germline at one end; this may be a read error. The chain is built from TRBV7-2 and TRBJ2-4, with 7 nucleotides matching TRBD1. The CDR3 covers 15 residues. Germline V lookup: CDR1 SGHTA, CDR2 FQGNSA. Here the CDR3 reads CASSWGQSNDSPLHF. The DNA of the CDR3 is TGTGCCAGCAGCTGGGGACAGTCGAACGATTCACCCCTCCACTTC.

This clonotype was detected only a few times. This chain uses TRBV7-6 with TRBJ2-3; unclear D gene. The DNA matches TRBJ2-5 better at its end, which makes the J call doubtful. Germline V gene data show CDR1 as SGHVS and CDR2 as FNYEAQ. This CDR3 has 14 amino acids. CDR3 residues: CASSLQVRRETQYF. CDR3 DNA sequence: TGTGCCAGCAGCTTACAGGTCCGGAGAGAGACCCAGTACTTC.

The chain is built from TRBV11-1 and TRBJ2-5; D is unclear. This CDR3 contains 13 residues. Trimming took 1 base from V and 11 from J, leaving 14 bases between them. Germline CDR1 and CDR2: SGHAT and FQDESV (reference sequence). CDR3 DNA: TGTGCCAGCAGCTTAGGAACAGTAGATACGCAGTACTTC. It yields the protein CASSLGTVDTQYF.

This chain uses TRBV7-3 with TRBJ2-6, with D tentatively TRBD1 or TRBD2 (5 bases each). V was clipped by 3 bases and J by 0 bases, with 18 bases between them. The CDR3 has 19 residues. Germline V gives CDR1 SGHTA, CDR2 FQGTGA. CDR3 loop: CASSFLRDPLGSGANVLTF. Written as DNA, the CDR3 is TGTGCCAGCAGCTTCCTCCGGGACCCTTTGGGCTCTGGGGCCAACGTCCTGACTTTC.

This clonotype was picked up many times. This chain uses TRBV27 with TRBJ2-7; unclear D gene. CDR3 length equals 14 residues. Deletions cut 2 bases from V and 2 bases from J, with 10 bases between. The germline gives CDR1 MNHEY, CDR2 SMNVEV (reference sequence). In nucleotides, the CDR3 is TGTGCCAGCAGTTTACTCGGGTCCCCCTACGAGCAGTACTTC. Protein sequence: CASSLLGSPYEQYF.

This clonotype turned up a few times. The chain carries TRBV11-3 and TRBJ2-3; TRBD2 agrees at 11 bases. Germline V lookup: CDR1 SGHNT, CDR2 YENEEA. V trimming: 5 bases; J trimming: 4 bases; junction bases outside the gene matches: 5. The CDR3 loop spans 15 amino acids. For the CDR3, the DNA is TGTGCCAGCAGCCCGGGACTAGCGGATTCAGATACGCAGTATTTT. Translating it yields CASSPGLADSDTQYF.

This clonotype is medium-sized (0.01 to 0.1%) within its sample. The CDR3 nucleotides read TGTGCCAGCAGTTACTCTTCCGAGGCTAGCGGGCCGCAAGAGACCCAGTACTTC. Its translation: CASSYSSEASGPQETQYF. This chain connects TRBV6-2 or TRBV6-3 to TRBJ2-5; 8 bases are shared with TRBD2. Losses at the gene ends were 0 bases for V and 2 bases for J; bases not matched to a gene: 11. Germline V gene lookup returns CDR1 MNHEY and CDR2 SVGEGT. This CDR3 spans 18 amino acids.

This sequence joins TRBV7-3 and TRBJ2-5; 8 bases map to TRBD2. The end of the DNA aligns better with TRBJ2-7, so the J call may be wrong. Germline V CDR1 and CDR2: SGHTA, FQGTGA. The CDR3 is made up of 14 amino acids. The CDR3 loop reads CASSLSGGPNEQYF. In nucleotides, the CDR3 is TGTGCCAGCAGCTTATCGGGAGGGCCTAACGAGCAGTACTTC.

The rearrangement links TRBV7-3 to TRBJ2-1; D is uncertain. This CDR3 has 13 amino acids. V was cut by 0 bases and J by 5 bases, with 5 bases left in between. Germline V CDR1 and CDR2: SGHTA, FQGTGA. The CDR3 nucleotides are TGTGCCAGCAGCTTAACTAGGGACAATGAGCAGTTCTTC. Protein product: CASSLTRDNEQFF.

J is TRBJ2-5 and V is TRBV7-2, with TRBD2 matching 9 bases. Germline V gene sequence: CDR1 SGHTA, CDR2 FQGNSA. This CDR3 contains 18 residues. Trimming removed 4 bases from V and 11 bases from J; junction bases left unmatched: 23. The DNA of the CDR3 is TGTGCCAGCAGCTCCTCCCTGCGACTAGCGGAGACCTACAATGAGCAGTACTTC. Translation: CASSSSLRLAETYNEQYF.

CDR3 DNA: TGTGCCAGCAGCCTGGGAGGGGGGGATGGTGATGGCTACACCTTC. Its protein product is CASSLGGGDGDGYTF. V gene TRBV7-6 combines with J gene TRBJ1-2; TRBD1 is a possible D gene (6 bases). CDR1 SGHVS and CDR2 FNYEAQ come from the germline V gene. Trimming took 5 bases from V and 6 from J, leaving 19 bases between them. This CDR3 contains 15 residues. Full variable domain (remainder filled in from reference TRBV7-6 and TRBJ1-2): GAGVSQSPRYKVTKRGQDVALRCDPISGHVSLYWYRQALGQGPEFLTYFNYEAQQDKSGLPNDRFSAERPEGSISTLTIQRTEQRDSAMYRCASSLGGGDGDGYTFGSGTRLTVV.

V usage is TRBV6-4 and J usage is TRBJ1-1, with D hard to call. Germline V gene data show CDR1 as MRHNA and CDR2 as SNTAGT. The CDR3 covers 12 residues. V gave up 0 bases and J gave up 10 bases, with 9 bases separating them. The CDR3 reads CASSDSGQRAFF. The DNA for the CDR3 is TGTGCCAGCAGTGACTCCGGGCAGAGAGCTTTCTTT.